The next 2 T cell receptor beta chains were all read from a single sample in a study of Graves' ophthalmopathy and Graves' hyperthyroidism (dated by TCRdb to the late 2010s). The sequencer was an Illumina HiSeq 2000. TCR beta CDR3 regions were amplified from RNA transcripts for repertoire sequencing. The first round of RT-PCR was done with HTBI primers and the Qiagen OneStep RT-PCR kit, and was followed by a second round of multiplex PCR, then size selection and purification. TCRdb passed the public sequencing reads through fastp at Q25 and MiXCR, retaining productive beta sequences. Rows are unified per CDR3 protein, each entry keeping the most common DNA and genes. The sample table records about 660,000 distinct CDR3 sequences; 35% to 45% of these occur just once. Under 3.5% of the sample is held by the ten biggest clonotypes. Material: peripheral blood. The receptors were sampled from an adult man with Graves' ophthalmopathy.

This clonotype was picked up a small number of times. This chain uses TRBV28 with TRBJ1-2; D remains ambiguous. Trimming removed 3 bases at V and 8 bases at J, with 13 bases between. Germline assignment: CDR1 MDHEN and CDR2 SYDVKM. The CDR3 runs 13 residues. Written as DNA, the CDR3 is TGTGCCAGCAGTTTGGACGGGCAATACGGCTACACCTTC. This gives the protein CASSLDGQYGYTF.

This clonotype occurred a few times. This could be a read error, since a much larger clone is one nucleotide away. The V gene is TRBV7-9, the J gene TRBJ2-7; 10 bases align to TRBD1. J was trimmed by 8 bases and V by 5 bases; bases with no gene match: 9. Germline CDR1 and CDR2: SEHNR and FQNEAQ (reference sequence). The CDR3 is 14 residues long. The CDR3 nucleotides read TGTGCCAGCAGCCTCGGACAGGGGGTGCACAAGCAGTACTTC. Its protein is CASSLGQGVHKQYF.